Included here is one T cell receptor beta chain sequence, with context. The antigen is not known. This record belongs to a study of cytomegalovirus exposure and HLA in healthy donors. Study background: Researchers previously reported finding about 110 million unique TCR beta sequences from 150 million to 200 million T cells.

This CDR3 contains 14 residues. Germline CDR1 and CDR2: SGHNT and YENEEA. V lost 3 bases and J lost 5, with 10 bases in between. The PCR employed 60 Vbeta primers together with 13 Jbeta primers. The protocol was immunoSEQ multiplex PCR, while the TCRdb copy is restricted to in-frame clones and leaves out a portion. Here the sample table reports 80,000 to 100,000 clones. Findings and limits, study-wide: Highest at DRB1 and lowest at HLA-C, TCR association rates differed among HLA loci in a later analysis. Some V segments could not be told apart, so they were left out, TRBV6-2 and TRBV6-3 among them.

The material sequenced was PBMCs. This clonotype originated in a man in his forties or fifties in good health and CMV-seropositive. V is TRBV11-3 and J is TRBJ1-4; D gene uncertain. The CDR3 sequence: CASSFSSGNEKLFF. CDR3 DNA: TGTGCCAGCAGCTTCTCATCGGGGAATGAAAAACTGTTTTTT.